This passage covers 23 T cell receptor beta chains from one sample sequenced in a study of response to subunit inactivated influenza vaccine (dated by TCRdb to 2017 to 2018). Libraries were made using RT-PCR. The run used an Illumina HiSeq 2500. TCRdb redid the processing of the public reads, applying fastp at Q25 and MiXCR, and retained in-frame beta chains. Merged by CDR3 protein, the rows form single entries marked with the most common genes and DNA. The sample has about 530,000 distinct CDR3 sequences on record, 10% to 15% of them singletons. In total, the top ten clones hold over 10% of the sample. Per the publication, the time point label means: more than 40 days after influenza vaccine administration. The starting material was PBMCs from blood, obtained more than 35 days after vaccination. Source of these receptors: a man between 45 and 60 years old who received an inactivated influenza vaccine. Donor details come from another sample of the same person, matched by shared clones.

This clonotype occurred a few times. V usage is TRBV7-2 and J usage is TRBJ2-1; D not certain. Germline V CDR1 and CDR2: SGHTA, FQGNSA. CDR3 length equals 15 residues. Trimming pared 5 bases from V and 3 bases from J, leaving 14 bases between. The CDR3 sequence is CASSPTDSRYNEQFF. The CDR3 nucleotides read TGTGCCAGCAGCCCCACAGATTCCCGCTACAATGAGCAGTTCTTC.

This sequence joins TRBV4-2 and TRBJ2-5, with 9 bases that match TRBD2. CDR1 LGHNA and CDR2 YNFKEQ come from the germline V gene. V lost 3 bases to trimming and J lost 5 bases; unmatched junction nucleotides: 7. This CDR3 spans 15 amino acids. The CDR3, as DNA: TGTGCCAGCAGCCAGAATAGCGGGAGCTCGGAGACCCAGTACTTC. It is translated as CASSQNSGSSETQYF.

This clonotype was observed at least ten times. CDR3 in DNA: TGTGCCATCAGTGGTGACAGCGGGGGGCAGCAGTTCTTC. Its translation is CAISGDSGGQQFF. The V gene is TRBV10-3, the J gene TRBJ2-1, with 9 bases lining up with TRBD2. In germline, CDR1 is ENHRY, CDR2 SYGVKD. V dropped 4 bases and J dropped 11; count of bases not matched to a gene: 6. This CDR3 is built from 13 residues.

The sample holds a few counts of this clonotype. V usage is TRBV4-2 and J usage is TRBJ2-2; a possible D gene is TRBD2 (5 bases). Per the germline V gene, CDR1 is LGHNA and CDR2 is YNFKEQ. V was shortened by 4 bases and J by 1 base, with 16 bases between the two germline ends. The CDR3 is made up of 17 amino acids. Here the CDR3 DNA reads TGTGCCAGCAGCCCTGAAACTGGACTGCGGAACACCGGGGAGCTGTTTTTT. Translating it yields CASSPETGLRNTGELFF.

This clonotype was detected only a few times. The J gene is TRBJ2-1, the V gene TRBV20-1, with a weak D call TRBD1 (5 bases). The CDR3 has 15 amino acids. V was pared by 0 bases and J by 5 bases, with 14 bases between. Germline V gene sequence: CDR1 DFQATT, CDR2 SNEGSKA (reference sequence). This CDR3 reads CSARDYLRGDNEQFF. The DNA for the CDR3 is TGCAGTGCTAGAGACTACCTAAGGGGTGACAATGAGCAGTTCTTC.

This clonotype was observed at least ten times. The rearrangement uses TRBV5-1 and TRBJ2-7; D gene ambiguous. Per germline, CDR1 SGHRS and CDR2 YFSETQ. CDR3 length: 13 residues. Trimming pared 0 bases from V and 3 bases from J, leaving 7 bases between. The CDR3 sequence: CASSLVPGYEQYF. The CDR3 nucleotides read TGCGCCAGCAGCTTGGTTCCAGGCTACGAGCAGTACTTC.

The rearrangement joins TRBV12-3 or TRBV12-4 to TRBJ1-3, with D perhaps TRBD1 (6 bases). The V end was cut by 3 bases, the J end by 0 bases, with 12 bases between. There are 16 residues in the CDR3. CDR3 DNA: TGTGCCAGCAGTTTCGATGGGGGCGGCTCTGGAAACACCATATATTTT. This codes for CASSFDGGGSGNTIYF.

DNA for the CDR3: TGTGCCAGCAGGTTACCGGGGGAAGAGACCCAGTACTTC. Encoded protein: CASRLPGEETQYF. This sequence joins TRBV7-9 and TRBJ2-5; a weak D match, TRBD2 (6 bases). V lost 6 bases and J lost 3, with 11 bases in between. The CDR3 extends over 13 amino acids. From germline, CDR1 is SEHNR and CDR2 FQNEAQ (reference sequence).

This clonotype turned up a few times. The gene calls are TRBV6-1 and TRBJ1-5; 8 bases map to TRBD1. The germline V gene encodes CDR1 MNHNS and CDR2 SASEGT. With V trimmed by 6 bases and J by 0 bases, 4 bases remained unmatched. The CDR3 runs 15 residues. The CDR3, as DNA: TGTGCCAGCAGAGACAGGGGATATAGCAATCAGCCCCAGCATTTT. Its protein product is CASRDRGYSNQPQHF.

In this sample, this clonotype turned up a few times. The chain joins TRBV5-1 to TRBJ2-7; D might be TRBD2 (6 bases). Germline CDR1 is SGHRS and CDR2 is YFSETQ. This CDR3 is built from 13 residues. Trimming cost V 4 bases and J 1 base, with 9 bases left between them. The CDR3 reads CASSMEGSYEQYF. The CDR3 nucleotides read TGCGCCAGCAGCATGGAGGGATCCTACGAGCAGTACTTC.

The chain has TRBV7-2 and TRBJ2-1; 13 bases are shared with TRBD2. The junction had 9 bases not matched to a gene; V was cut back by 1 base and J by 9 bases. This CDR3 region has 17 residues. Germline CDR1 SGHTA, CDR2 FQGNSA. This chain's CDR3 is CASSLVLLAGGPVEQFF. DNA for the CDR3: TGTGCCAGCAGCTTAGTCTTACTAGCGGGGGGGCCAGTTGAGCAGTTCTTC.

This clonotype was counted only a few times. CDR3 nucleotide sequence: TGTGCCAGCAGTTACTCGTCCTTACCGATTAAAAAAGAGACCCAGTACTTC. Translation gives CASSYSSLPIKKETQYF. The chain uses TRBV6-2 or TRBV6-3 and TRBJ2-5; D remains ambiguous. Germline lookup yields CDR1 MNHEY and CDR2 SVGEGT. V was pared by 0 bases and J by 3 bases, with 17 bases between. CDR3 length equals 17 residues.

Many counts were recorded for this clonotype. The chain recombines TRBV20-1 with TRBJ2-7; the D gene is possibly TRBD2 (5 bases). The germline gives CDR1 DFQATT, CDR2 SNEGSKA (reference sequence). The V and J ends lost 6 bases and 1 base respectively, with 10 bases between them. The CDR3 is 12 residues long. CDR3: CSALRDSYEQYF. CDR3 nucleotides: TGCAGTGCCTTACGGGATTCCTACGAGCAGTACTTC.

This clonotype has ten or more counts. The V gene is TRBV29-1, the J gene TRBJ1-4; D possibly corresponds to TRBD1 (6 bases). CDR3 length equals 14 residues. From germline, CDR1 is SQVTM and CDR2 ANQGSEA. V lost 8 bases, J lost 8 bases, and 21 bases lay in between. The CDR3 is CSNNLGGAEEKLFF. For the CDR3, the DNA is TGCAGCAATAACCTGGGGGGCGCGGAAGAAAAACTGTTTTTT.

This clonotype showed up just a few times. The chain is built from TRBV10-3 and TRBJ2-7; D unclear. Between the trimmed V and J ends, which lost 3 bases and 1 base, there was a span of 13 bases. Germline V gives CDR1 ENHRY, CDR2 SYGVKD. The CDR3 is 15 residues long. The CDR3 bases are TGTGCCATCAGTGACCCTCCGGTAAGGTCCTACGAGCAGTACTTC. Its translation: CAISDPPVRSYEQYF.

This rearrangement joins TRBV28 to TRBJ1-5, with D tentatively TRBD1 (5 bases). Germline CDR1 reads MDHEN; CDR2 reads SYDVKM. V lost 2 bases and J lost 6, with 11 bases in between. The CDR3 covers 14 residues. The CDR3 nucleotides are TGTGCCAGCAGTTTAGGCAGGGCCGGTCAGCCCCAGCATTTT. Protein sequence: CASSLGRAGQPQHF. Supplemented by reference TRBV28 and TRBJ1-5, the full variable domain reads DVKVTQSSRYLVKRTGEKVFLECVQDMDHENMFWYRQDPGLGLRLIYFSYDVKMKEKGDIPEGYSVSREKKERFSLILESASTNQTSMYLCASSLGRAGQPQHFGDGTRLSIL.

Ten or more counts support this clonotype. The V gene is TRBV7-2, the J gene TRBJ2-5; TRBD2 might be the D (5 bases). The CDR3 is made up of 15 amino acids. CDR1 SGHTA and CDR2 FQGNSA come from the germline V gene. The germline V and J ends were trimmed by 1 base and 2 bases, with 11 bases remaining between them. CDR3 nucleotides: TGTGCCAGCAGCTTAGTATCTAGCATTCAAGAGACCCAGTACTTC. Translating gives CASSLVSSIQETQYF.

This clonotype was counted a few times. The rearrangement links TRBV5-1 to TRBJ2-1; 12 bases fit TRBD1. Looked up from germline, CDR1 is SGHRS and CDR2 is YFSETQ. This CDR3 contains 14 residues. Trimming removed 4 bases from V and 11 bases from J; junction bases left unmatched: 7. CDR3 DNA sequence: TGCGCCAGCAGCCCAGGGACAGGGGGCATGCAGCAGTTCTTC. Residues: CASSPGTGGMQQFF.

This chain links TRBV7-2 with TRBJ2-2; 9 positions agree with TRBD2. The CDR3 totals 15 residues. The J segment lost 3 bases and the V segment lost 5 bases, leaving 4 bases of the junction unmatched. Germline-derived CDR1 and CDR2 are SGHTA and FQGNSA. The CDR3, as DNA: TGTGCCAGCAGCATGGGACTAGCTTACACCGGGGAGCTGTTTTTT. Residues: CASSMGLAYTGELFF.

This clonotype turned up a few times. The chain combines TRBV10-3 with TRBJ2-6; D may correspond to TRBD1 or TRBD2 (5 bases each). The length of the CDR3 is 15 residues. V was trimmed by 10 bases and J by 1 base, leaving 14 bases between them. Germline V CDR1 and CDR2: ENHRY, SYGVKD. CDR3 nucleotide sequence: TGTGCCACCGCGAGGGGCCCTTCTGGGGCCAACGTCCTGACTTTC. Translation gives CATARGPSGANVLTF.

This clonotype has a count of ten or more. The CDR3 spells CASRGGGDTQYF. The DNA for the CDR3 is TGTGCCAGCAGGGGAGGTGGAGATACGCAGTATTTT. V gene TRBV12-3 or TRBV12-4 combines with J gene TRBJ2-3, with a possible D match to TRBD2 (6 bases). This CDR3 comprises 12 residues. Trimming stripped 6 bases from V and 5 bases from J, with 9 bases between.

The chain carries TRBV7-2 and TRBJ1-6; unclear D gene. Trimming cost V 1 base and J 6 bases, with 10 bases left between them. Per the germline V gene, CDR1 is SGHTA and CDR2 is FQGNSA. The CDR3 runs 15 residues. This chain's CDR3 is CASSLGVQPNSPLHF. The CDR3 bases are TGTGCCAGCAGCTTAGGGGTACAGCCTAATTCACCCCTCCACTTT.

This clonotype was observed a handful of times. The chain joins TRBV28 to TRBJ2-5; weak D call: TRBD2 (5 bases). There are 14 residues in the CDR3. With 6 bases removed from V and 2 bases from J, the gap between germline ends came to 13 bases. Germline V gene data show CDR1 as MDHEN and CDR2 as SYDVKM. The CDR3 coding sequence is TGTGCCAGCAGGGAGGCGGTAGCACAAGAGACCCAGTACTTC. This sequence encodes CASREAVAQETQYF.